Presented here are 6 T cell receptor beta chains from one specimen sequenced in a study of T cells in Graves' hyperthyroidism and ophthalmopathy. Amplification targeted TCR beta CDR3 regions from RNA transcripts. HTBI primers were employed in a first-round RT-PCR of the TCR CDR3. MiXCR, run by TCRdb on the multiplex PCR reads, gives a single entry per CDR3 protein. In the table there are about 560,000 distinct CDR3 sequences, around 46% of which are singletons. The source material was peripheral blood or thyroid tissue (not recorded which). Every receptor here comes from a woman aged 18 to 35 with Graves' hyperthyroidism.

J is TRBJ2-7 and V is TRBV6-6; 7 nucleotides agree with TRBD1. Germline CDR1 MNHNY, CDR2 SVGAGI (reference sequence). The CDR3 sequence is 14 residues long. After removal of 0 bases from V and 3 bases from J, the junction contained 2 bases not matched to a gene. The CDR3 protein is CASSYSRDSYEQYF. The CDR3 DNA follows: TGTGCCAGCAGTTACTCGAGGGACAGCTACGAGCAGTACTTC.

This clonotype was seen at least ten times. V and J are TRBV29-1 and TRBJ2-7; D is possibly TRBD1 or TRBD2 (6 bases each). Germline loops: CDR1 SQVTM, CDR2 ANQGSEA. With 3 bases removed from V and 6 bases from J, the gap between germline ends came to 12 bases. CDR3 length: 12 amino acids. The DNA of the CDR3 is TGCAGCGTTGATGGGGGGCACGGCGAGCAGTACTTC. This codes for CSVDGGHGEQYF.

This clonotype has just a few counts. J is TRBJ1-2 and V is TRBV12-3 or TRBV12-4; D gene ambiguous. The length of the CDR3 is 11 residues. V shed 2 bases and J shed 8 bases, with 6 bases lying between them. CDR3 sequence reads: CASSLKRGYTF. As DNA, the CDR3 is TGTGCCAGCAGTTTAAAGAGGGGCTACACCTTC.

This clonotype came up many times. CDR3: CSASGRAETQYF. CDR3 sequence (DNA): TGCAGTGCTAGCGGGAGAGCCGAGACCCAGTACTTC. This chain uses TRBV20-1 with TRBJ2-5; possibly TRBD2 for D (6 bases). The germline CDR1 and CDR2 sequences are DFQATT and SNEGSKA (reference sequence). The CDR3 totals 12 residues. The ends were cut back, 3 bases at V and 5 bases at J, with 10 bases in the middle.

This clonotype was detected ten times or more. V is TRBV2 and J is TRBJ1-4; D gene uncertain. The CDR3 is 13 residues long. Germline CDR1 SNHLY, CDR2 FYNNEI. Trimming took 7 bases from V and 8 from J, leaving 14 bases between them. CDR3 protein: CASTATREEKLFF. DNA of the CDR3: TGTGCCAGCACAGCTACGAGGGAAGAAAAACTGTTTTTT.

This clonotype was seen a handful of times. The chain uses TRBV7-8 and TRBJ1-5, with 9 bases identical to TRBD1. The V gene end was trimmed by 8 bases and the J gene end by 6 bases; junction bases not matched to a gene: 5. The CDR3 loop spans 13 amino acids. Germline V CDR1 and CDR2: SGHVS, FQNEAQ. DNA of the CDR3: TGTGCCAGCGGAGAGACAGGGGGTCAGCCCCAGCATTTT. As protein: CASGETGGQPQHF.